The 17 T cell receptor beta chains below were found in one sample sequenced in a study of vaccination and CD4 T cells after COVID-19. Researchers used the Oncomine TCR Beta short-read assay to sequence DNA from cultured CD4+ T cells. TCRdb passed the PCR reads through MiXCR, listing each CDR3 protein once. The table shows more than 15,000 distinct CDR3 sequences, with roughly 40% occurring only once. Their specific antigens are unknown. Treatment indicated: roughly ten-day PBMC culture with coronavirus spike peptide pools or control peptides (ViraFEST assay). The sample consisted of CD4+ T cells from blood, cultured in vitro, taken before SARS-CoV-2 vaccination. Receptors originate from a human donor who had recovered from COVID-19.

This clonotype was found a few times. The chain uses TRBV7-3 and TRBJ2-1; 13 nucleotides match TRBD2. CDR3 length: 15 amino acids. Germline V CDR1 and CDR2: SGHTA, FQGTGA. V dropped 4 bases and J dropped 9; count of bases not matched to a gene: 6. Here the CDR3 reads CASSSGLAGAGEQFF. The CDR3 nucleotides read TGTGCCAGCAGCTCCGGACTAGCGGGAGCGGGTGAGCAGTTCTTC.

This clonotype appeared a few times. The chain couples TRBV19 to TRBJ2-5; D uncertain. Germline V gene sequence: CDR1 LNHDA, CDR2 SQIVND (reference sequence). The CDR3 sequence is 13 residues long. Deletions cut 6 bases from V and 2 bases from J, with 10 bases between. CDR3 in amino acids: CASSFLGQETQYF. The CDR3 bases are TGTGCCAGTAGCTTTCTGGGACAAGAGACCCAGTACTTC. The whole variable domain, filled in from reference TRBV19 and TRBJ2-5, reads DGGITQSPKYLFRKEGQNVTLSCEQNLNHDAMYWYRQDPGQGLRLIYYSQIVNDFQKGDIAEGYSVSREKKESFPLTVTSAQKNPTAFYLCASSFLGQETQYFGPGTRLLVL.

This clonotype showed up just once. CDR3 sequence (DNA): TGTGCCAGCAGCATATTCCCCCCGGAAGGGGGTTATACCGGGGAGCTGTTTTTT. Protein product: CASSIFPPEGGYTGELFF. The chain couples TRBV6-1 to TRBJ2-2; TRBD1 is a possible D gene (6 bases). The length of the CDR3 is 18 residues. Germline CDR1 reads MNHNS; CDR2 reads SASEGT. V dropped 6 bases and J dropped 5 bases, with 25 bases sitting between them.

V gene TRBV5-5 combines with J gene TRBJ2-5; D remains ambiguous. Trimming took 1 base from V and 5 from J, leaving 6 bases between them. The CDR3 is 12 residues long. The V gene's germline CDR1 is SGHKS and CDR2 YYEKEE (reference sequence). The CDR3 coding sequence is TGTGCCAGCAGCTTGAAATGGGAGACCCAGTACTTC. This sequence encodes CASSLKWETQYF. Full variable domain (missing parts from reference TRBV5-5 and TRBJ2-5): DAGVTQSPTHLIKTRGQQVTLRCSPISGHKSVSWYQQVLGQGPQFIFQYYEKEERGRGNFPDRFSARQFPNYSSELNVNALLLGDSALYLCASSLKWETQYFGPGTRLLVL.

V is TRBV9 and J is TRBJ2-7; 8 bases agree with TRBD1. Germline V lookup: CDR1 SGDLS, CDR2 YYNGEE. The CDR3 contains 18 residues. J lost 2 bases, V lost 0 bases, and 13 bases had no gene match. DNA for the CDR3: TGTGCCAGCAGCGTAGCAGGGGGCGGAGGCGGTGCCGCCTACGAGCAGTACTTC. Amino acid sequence: CASSVAGGGGGAAYEQYF.

This clonotype has only a few counts. The chain employs TRBV15 and TRBJ2-1; D is tentatively TRBD1 or TRBD2 (5 bases each). Germline V gives CDR1 LNHNV, CDR2 YYDKDF (reference sequence). The CDR3 sequence is 16 residues long. V was cut by 5 bases and J by 7 bases, with 21 bases left in between. In nucleotides, the CDR3 is TGTGCCACCAGCCCCCAAGGGACCCTCCGACGGAATGAGCAGTTCTTC. Translation gives CATSPQGTLRRNEQFF.

V gene TRBV15 combines with J gene TRBJ1-1; D gene unclear. CDR1 and CDR2 (germline): LNHNV, YYDKDF (reference sequence). The V gene lost 3 bases and the J gene lost 1 base, with 6 bases spanning the gap. The CDR3 has 13 amino acids. Written as DNA, the CDR3 is TGTGCCACCAGCAGGCACGGGAACACTGAAGCTTTCTTT. Encoded protein: CATSRHGNTEAFF.

This clonotype has just a few counts. This chain joins TRBV2 and TRBJ1-2; no definite D call. V gave up 6 bases and J gave up 7 bases, with 9 bases separating them. The CDR3 is made up of 11 amino acids. Germline V CDR1 and CDR2: SNHLY, FYNNEI. In nucleotides, the CDR3 is TGTGCCAGCAGACTAGACGGTGGCTACACCTTC. It codes for CASRLDGGYTF.

The chain joins TRBV7-2 to TRBJ2-1; D is unclear. The length of the CDR3 is 13 residues. CDR1 is SGHTA, CDR2 FQGNSA, per germline. The V gene lost 7 bases and the J gene lost 2 bases, with 9 bases spanning the gap. The CDR3 sequence is CASTKGTYNEQFF. The CDR3 DNA follows: TGTGCCAGCACCAAAGGTACCTACAATGAGCAGTTCTTC.

The V gene is TRBV7-2, the J gene TRBJ2-7; D call uncertain. The CDR3 loop spans 14 amino acids. The V gene lost 0 bases and the J gene lost 6 bases, with 12 bases spanning the gap. Germline V gene sequence: CDR1 SGHTA, CDR2 FQGNSA. The CDR3 DNA reads as TGTGCCAGCAGCTTAGCGCGAGACATACGCGAGCAGTACTTC. Encoded protein: CASSLARDIREQYF.

The rearrangement joins TRBV7-2 to TRBJ2-3; D not certain. CDR3 length: 14 residues. Germline CDR1 is SGHTA and CDR2 is FQGNSA. The V end was cut by 3 bases, the J end by 4 bases, with 11 bases between. CDR3 in amino acids: CASSLVGAPDTQYF. In DNA form, the CDR3 reads TGTGCCAGCAGCTTGGTGGGTGCCCCAGATACGCAGTATTTT.

Only one count was recorded for this clonotype. The CDR3: CSARGETGGLETQYF. The CDR3 nucleotides are TGCAGTGCTAGGGGGGAGACAGGGGGCTTAGAGACCCAGTACTTC. The chain is built from TRBV20-1 and TRBJ2-5, with 10 bases identical to TRBD1. The V gene end was trimmed by 3 bases and the J gene end by 4 bases; junction bases not matched to a gene: 8. Germline V CDR1 and CDR2: DFQATT, SNEGSKA (reference sequence). The CDR3 covers 15 residues.

The chain carries TRBV25-1 and TRBJ2-3; 8 bases are shared with TRBD2. Germline V gene lookup returns CDR1 MGHDK and CDR2 SYGVNS. V dropped 6 bases and J dropped 4; count of bases not matched to a gene: 9. The CDR3 length is 15 residues. CDR3 protein: CASRKSGSMADTQYF. The CDR3 DNA follows: TGTGCCAGCAGGAAAAGCGGGAGCATGGCAGATACGCAGTATTTT.

The J gene is TRBJ2-7, the V gene TRBV28; D ambiguous. This CDR3 is 13 amino acids long. V gave up 5 bases and J gave up 6 bases, with 14 bases separating them. Germline lookup yields CDR1 MDHEN and CDR2 SYDVKM. CDR3 amino acids: CASSQAGGCEQYF. DNA of the CDR3: TGTGCCAGCAGTCAGGCAGGTGGGTGCGAGCAGTACTTC.

The chain has TRBV27 and TRBJ1-2; 10 positions match TRBD1. Germline lookup yields CDR1 MNHEY and CDR2 SMNVEV (reference sequence). Germline trimming cut 0 bases from V and 5 bases from J; bases unmatched to any gene: 9. The CDR3 is made up of 17 amino acids. The CDR3, as DNA: TGTGCCAGCAGTTTATCCTCCTCGGGACAGGGGAGTTATGGCTACACCTTC. Translation: CASSLSSSGQGSYGYTF.

The chain is built from TRBV21-1 and TRBJ1-1; TRBD1 is the table's D call, not checked against the DNA. TRBV21-1 corresponds to a pseudogene. This CDR3 contains 16 residues. The CDR3 protein is CASRDTFAGGQAEAFF. The CDR3 DNA sequence: TGTGCCAGCCGCGATACCTTTGCAGGGGGCCAGGCTGAAGCTTTCTTT.

This clonotype was picked up a small number of times. The chain has TRBV19 and TRBJ2-5; D is possibly TRBD1 (5 bases). The CDR3 extends over 14 amino acids. V was shortened by 0 bases and J by 13 bases, with 18 bases between the two germline ends. The germline gives CDR1 LNHDA, CDR2 SQIVND (reference sequence). The CDR3 region has the DNA TGTGCCAGTAGTATAGATCTAGTGGCCAGGGCCATGTACTTC. Protein: CASSIDLVARAMYF.